Below, 20 T cell receptor beta chains from the same sample are listed, as sequenced in a study of blood T cells in healthy people across ages. It was with a sample-barcoded 5' primer and a J-beta primer mix that a second PCR of roughly 7 to 12 cycles was run. TCRdb reanalysed the 5' RACE reads using MiXCR and keeps one entry per CDR3 protein. The sample lists 1.2 million to 1.5 million distinct CDR3 sequences, about 40% seen once, with 7% to 9% in the top ten. What was sequenced was blood. These receptors were taken from a woman aged 18-35 years in good health.

This clonotype showed up just a few times. The rearrangement uses TRBV15 and TRBJ1-6; no definite D call. The CDR3 covers 17 residues. V shed 1 base and J shed 0 bases, with 10 bases lying between them. CDR1 is LNHNV, CDR2 YYDKDF, per germline (reference sequence). This CDR3 is CATSRAGGSSYNSPLHF. The CDR3 region has the DNA TGTGCCACCAGCAGAGCTGGCGGAAGCTCCTATAATTCACCCCTCCACTTT.

The count of this clonotype is one. This chain connects TRBV30 to TRBJ2-1, with D perhaps matching TRBD2 (5 bases). The germline V and J ends were trimmed by 2 bases and 7 bases, with 6 bases remaining between them. The CDR3 loop spans 11 amino acids. Germline assignment: CDR1 GTSNPN and CDR2 SVGIG (reference sequence). CDR3 amino acids: CAWSTGNEQFF. CDR3 nucleotide sequence: TGTGCCTGGAGTACGGGAAATGAGCAGTTCTTC.

The chain couples TRBV18 to TRBJ2-5; 7 nucleotides line up with TRBD1. The CDR3 consists of 16 residues. The trim removed 0 bases at V and 5 bases at J, leaving 9 bases unmatched. Germline loops: CDR1 KGHSH, CDR2 LQKENI. CDR3 region: CASSPPGPRGSETQYF. As DNA, the CDR3 is TGTGCCAGCTCACCACCGGGGCCCAGGGGGAGTGAGACCCAGTACTTC.

This clonotype has only a few counts. V usage is TRBV24-1 and J usage is TRBJ2-7, with 8 bases lining up with TRBD2. CDR1 KGHDR and CDR2 SFDVKD come from the germline V gene. This CDR3 spans 16 amino acids. The V segment lost 4 bases and the J segment 0 bases; nucleotides outside the gene matches: 7. The CDR3 is CATSEKGTRRSYEQYF. The CDR3 DNA sequence: TGTGCCACCAGTGAAAAAGGGACTAGGCGCTCCTACGAGCAGTACTTC.

The table lists this clonotype with a few counts. J is TRBJ2-5 and V is TRBV7-2; 14 positions agree with TRBD2. The CDR3 is 17 amino acids. The germline V gene encodes CDR1 SGHTA and CDR2 FQGNSA. V lost 3 bases, J lost 5 bases, and 8 bases stayed unmatched. CDR3: CASSLGLAGVREETQYF. CDR3 DNA sequence: TGTGCCAGCAGCTTGGGACTAGCGGGGGTCAGGGAGGAGACCCAGTACTTC.

V is TRBV2 and J is TRBJ2-2; TRBD1 matches 10 bases. The V segment lost 6 bases and the J segment 1 base; nucleotides outside the gene matches: 2. The CDR3 has 15 residues. CDR1 and CDR2 from the germline V gene are SNHLY and FYNNEI. CDR3 DNA sequence: TGTGCCAGCAGGACAGGGGGCTGGAACACCGGGGAGCTGTTTTTT. Its translation is CASRTGGWNTGELFF.

The chain joins TRBV10-1 to TRBJ2-3; TRBD1 or TRBD2 may be the D gene (6 bases each). This CDR3 region has 13 residues. Between the trimmed V and J ends, which lost 8 bases and 5 bases, there was a span of 14 bases. Germline values: CDR1 WNHNN, CDR2 SYGVQD (reference sequence). The CDR3: CASGPGGVDTQYF. Written as DNA, the CDR3 is TGCGCCAGCGGTCCCGGGGGCGTAGATACGCAGTATTTT.

The V and J genes are TRBV20-1 and TRBJ2-7; 9 bases are a match to TRBD1. The V gene's germline CDR1 is DFQATT and CDR2 SNEGSKA (reference sequence). V lost 3 bases to trimming and J lost 3 bases; unmatched junction nucleotides: 6. The CDR3 consists of 14 residues. This CDR3 reads CSARVPGQGYEQYF. CDR3 coding DNA: TGCAGTGCTAGGGTCCCGGGACAGGGCTACGAGCAGTACTTC.

The V call is TRBV20-1, the J call TRBJ2-7; 7 bases agree with TRBD1. The CDR3 is made up of 14 amino acids. The germline CDR1 and CDR2 sequences are DFQATT and SNEGSKA (reference sequence). The J segment lost 4 bases and the V segment lost 0 bases, leaving 6 bases of the junction unmatched. CDR3 sequence (DNA): TGCAGTGCTAGAGATCCCGGGACAGATTACGAGCAGTACTTC. Translated: CSARDPGTDYEQYF.

The chain links TRBV27 to TRBJ2-1; 10 bases match TRBD1. This CDR3 is built from 17 residues. CDR1 is MNHEY and CDR2 is SMNVEV in the germline V gene (reference sequence). V lost 5 bases and J lost 8; bases outside the gene matches: 15. The CDR3: CASSPRFSGTGDHEQFF. The CDR3 nucleotides read TGTGCCAGCAGTCCCCGATTTTCCGGGACAGGGGACCATGAGCAGTTCTTC.

On this clonotype itself: A much larger clone is a single base away; this may be a read error. The chain combines TRBV7-8 with TRBJ2-7, with 10 nucleotides matching TRBD2. Germline V gene data show CDR1 as SGHVS and CDR2 as FQNEAQ. The CDR3 consists of 19 residues. V gave up 1 base and J gave up 0 bases; unmatched junction bases: 12. The CDR3 DNA is TGTGCCAGCAGCTTAGGGGTTGCTAGCGGGAGACGGTTCTCCTACGAGCAGTACTTC. Translating it yields CASSLGVASGRRFSYEQYF.

The J gene is TRBJ1-3, the V gene TRBV29-1, with 9 bases that match TRBD1. Germline CDR1 is SQVTM and CDR2 is ANQGSEA. The CDR3 extends over 14 amino acids. V shed 7 bases, J shed 0 bases, and the junction held 4 bases outside the gene matches. CDR3 nucleotides: TGCAGCGCCTGGGACAGGGACTCTGGAAACACCATATATTTT. Its protein is CSAWDRDSGNTIYF.

The table lists this clonotype with a few counts. The gene calls are TRBV10-3 and TRBJ2-3; 12 bases line up with TRBD2. Per the germline V gene, CDR1 is ENHRY and CDR2 is SYGVKD. CDR3 length equals 18 residues. V lost 0 bases to trimming and J lost 2 bases; unmatched junction nucleotides: 6. The CDR3 DNA sequence: TGTGCCATCAGTGAGTCCCGTGGACTAGCGGGGACCACAGATACGCAGTATTTT. It yields the protein CAISESRGLAGTTDTQYF.

The chain employs TRBV12-3 or TRBV12-4 and TRBJ1-5, with 10 bases lining up with TRBD1. The CDR3 contains 15 residues. Germline trimming cut 5 bases from V and 7 bases from J; bases unmatched to any gene: 8. The CDR3: CASSRQGAVRQPQHF. In nucleotides, the CDR3 is TGTGCCAGCAGTCGACAGGGGGCAGTAAGGCAGCCCCAGCATTTT.

The chain is built from TRBV9 and TRBJ1-1; 7 bases match TRBD1. Germline V gene data show CDR1 as SGDLS and CDR2 as YYNGEE. CDR3 length: 16 residues. Losses at the gene ends were 1 base for V and 1 base for J; bases not matched to a gene: 7. The chain's CDR3 is CASSVRGGQTNTEAFF. The CDR3 coding sequence is TGTGCCAGCAGCGTACGGGGGGGACAGACGAACACTGAAGCTTTCTTT.

In its sample, this clonotype was seen a few times. This rearrangement joins TRBV20-1 to TRBJ2-7, with D possibly TRBD1 on 6 matching bases. Trimming cost V 1 base and J 1 base, with 14 bases left between them. CDR1 DFQATT and CDR2 SNEGSKA come from the germline V gene (reference sequence). The CDR3 sequence is 15 residues long. CDR3 protein: CSARGSDSRSYEQYF. The CDR3 nucleotides read TGCAGTGCTAGAGGATCGGACAGTAGGTCCTACGAGCAGTACTTC.

The chain links TRBV7-9 to TRBJ2-7; 9 positions agree with TRBD1. CDR1 is SEHNR and CDR2 is FQNEAQ in the germline V gene (reference sequence). This CDR3 spans 17 amino acids. Trimming at V came to 4 bases and at J to 1 base, leaving 11 bases not matched to a gene. The CDR3: CASSSPSGQGISYEQYF. DNA for the CDR3: TGTGCCAGCAGCTCGCCATCGGGACAGGGAATTTCCTACGAGCAGTACTTC.

This clonotype was detected only once. This rearrangement joins TRBV7-9 to TRBJ1-5, with 7 bases fitting TRBD1. This CDR3 has 15 amino acids. V shed 1 base and J 4 bases; nucleotides not matched to a gene: 4. Germline CDR1 SEHNR, CDR2 FQNEAQ (reference sequence). CDR3 loop: CASSLEGAANQPQHF. CDR3 bases: TGTGCCAGCAGCTTAGAGGGGGCCGCTAATCAGCCCCAGCATTTT.

This clonotype showed up just a few times. The chain combines TRBV20-1 with TRBJ2-3, with D perhaps assigned TRBD1 or TRBD2 (6 bases each). This CDR3 contains 14 residues. The germline V and J ends were trimmed by 3 bases and 5 bases, with 15 bases remaining between them. Germline values: CDR1 DFQATT, CDR2 SNEGSKA (reference sequence). The CDR3 loop reads CSARALRGEDTQYF. In nucleotides, the CDR3 is TGCAGTGCTAGGGCGTTGAGGGGGGAAGATACGCAGTATTTT.

CDR3 sequence reads: CASSQQSTGELFF. For the CDR3, the DNA is TGCGCCAGCAGCCAACAGTCCACCGGGGAGCTGTTTTTT. V usage is TRBV4-1 and J usage is TRBJ2-2; the D is unclear. The V and J ends lost 2 bases and 4 bases respectively, with 5 bases between them. Germline V gene lookup returns CDR1 MGHRA and CDR2 YSYEKL. The CDR3 has 13 amino acids.